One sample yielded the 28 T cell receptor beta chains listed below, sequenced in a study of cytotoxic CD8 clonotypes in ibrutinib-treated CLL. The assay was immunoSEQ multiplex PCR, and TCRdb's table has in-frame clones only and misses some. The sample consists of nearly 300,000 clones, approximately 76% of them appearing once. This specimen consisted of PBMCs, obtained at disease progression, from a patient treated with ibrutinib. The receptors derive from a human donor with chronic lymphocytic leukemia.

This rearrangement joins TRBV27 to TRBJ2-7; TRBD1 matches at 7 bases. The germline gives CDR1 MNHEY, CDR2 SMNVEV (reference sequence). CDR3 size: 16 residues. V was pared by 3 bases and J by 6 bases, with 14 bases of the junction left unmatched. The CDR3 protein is CASSFRGPTGSGEQYF. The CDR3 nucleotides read TGTGCCAGCAGTTTTAGAGGCCCGACAGGGAGTGGCGAGCAGTACTTC.

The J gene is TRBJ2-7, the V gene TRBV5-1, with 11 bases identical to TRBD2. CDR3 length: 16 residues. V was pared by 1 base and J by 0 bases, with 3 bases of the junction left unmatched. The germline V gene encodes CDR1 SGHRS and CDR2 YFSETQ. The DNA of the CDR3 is TGCGCCAGCAGCTTGTTAGCGGGAGGGGGCTCCTACGAGCAGTACTTC. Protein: CASSLLAGGGSYEQYF. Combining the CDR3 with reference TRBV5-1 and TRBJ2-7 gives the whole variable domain KAGVTQTPRYLIKTRGQQVTLSCSPISGHRSVSWYQQTPGQGLQFLFEYFSETQRNKGNFPGRFSGRQFSNSRSEMNVSTLELGDSALYLCASSLLAGGGSYEQYFGPGTRLTVT.

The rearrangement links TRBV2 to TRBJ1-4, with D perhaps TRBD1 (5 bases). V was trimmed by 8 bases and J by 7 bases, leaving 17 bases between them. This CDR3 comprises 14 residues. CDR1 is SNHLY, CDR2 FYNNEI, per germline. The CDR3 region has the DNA TGTGCCAGCTATATGTCGAGGGGCCTTGAAAAACTGTTTTTT. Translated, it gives CASYMSRGLEKLFF.

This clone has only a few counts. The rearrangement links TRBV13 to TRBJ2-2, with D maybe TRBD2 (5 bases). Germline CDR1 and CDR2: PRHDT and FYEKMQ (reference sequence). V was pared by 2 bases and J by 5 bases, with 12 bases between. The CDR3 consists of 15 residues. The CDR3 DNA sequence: TGTGCCAGCAGCTTAACCAACAGACTAACCGGGGAGCTGTTTTTT. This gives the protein CASSLTNRLTGELFF.

CDR3 sequence reads: CASQRRGGLGTEAFF. DNA for the CDR3: TGTGCCAGCCAGAGAAGGGGGGGGCTCGGCACTGAAGCTTTCTTT. The V gene is TRBV28, the J gene TRBJ1-1; a weak D match, TRBD1 (6 bases). Germline CDR1 reads MDHEN; CDR2 reads SYDVKM. CDR3 size: 15 residues. Trimming removed 8 bases at V and 4 bases at J, with 20 bases between.

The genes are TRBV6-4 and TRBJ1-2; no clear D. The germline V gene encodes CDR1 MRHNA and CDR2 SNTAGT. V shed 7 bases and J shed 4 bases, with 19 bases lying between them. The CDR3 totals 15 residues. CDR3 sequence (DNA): TGTGCCAGCACCCCCCGAACCCAGGCCCGCTATGGCTACACCTTC. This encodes CASTPRTQARYGYTF.

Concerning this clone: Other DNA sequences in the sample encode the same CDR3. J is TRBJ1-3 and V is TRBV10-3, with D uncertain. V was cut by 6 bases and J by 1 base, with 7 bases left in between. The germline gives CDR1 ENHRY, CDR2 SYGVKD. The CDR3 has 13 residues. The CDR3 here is CAIRGNSGNTIYF. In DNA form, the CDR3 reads TGTGCCATCAGGGGGAATTCTGGAAACACCATATATTTT.

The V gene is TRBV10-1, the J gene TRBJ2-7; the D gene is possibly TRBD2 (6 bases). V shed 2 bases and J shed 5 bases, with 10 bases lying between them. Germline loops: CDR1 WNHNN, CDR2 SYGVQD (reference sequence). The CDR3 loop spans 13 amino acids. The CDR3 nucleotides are TGCGCCAGCAGTGAGAGCACTAGCAACGAGCAGTACTTC. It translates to CASSESTSNEQYF.

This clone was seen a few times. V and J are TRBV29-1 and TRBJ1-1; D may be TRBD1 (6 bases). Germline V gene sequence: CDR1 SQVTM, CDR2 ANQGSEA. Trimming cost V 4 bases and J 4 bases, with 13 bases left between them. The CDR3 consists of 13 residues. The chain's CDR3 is CSVVQGLGTEAFF. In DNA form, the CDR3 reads TGCAGCGTTGTACAGGGATTGGGCACTGAAGCTTTCTTT. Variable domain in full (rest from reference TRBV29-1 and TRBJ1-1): SAVISQKPSRDICQRGTSLTIQCQVDSQVTMMFWYRQQPGQSLTLIATANQGSEATYESGFVIDKFPISRPNLTFSTLTVSNMSPEDSSIYLCSVVQGLGTEAFFGQGTRLTVV.

The CDR3 DNA sequence: TGTGCCAGCAGCCCCGGGCGCCGCTCCTACGAGCAGTACTTC. Its protein is CASSPGRRSYEQYF. The chain is built from TRBV5-4 and TRBJ2-7; D is undetermined. Looked up from germline, CDR1 is SGHNT and CDR2 is YYREEE (reference sequence). The CDR3 has 14 amino acids. The V end lost 4 bases, the J end lost 0 bases, and 11 bases lay between the germline ends.

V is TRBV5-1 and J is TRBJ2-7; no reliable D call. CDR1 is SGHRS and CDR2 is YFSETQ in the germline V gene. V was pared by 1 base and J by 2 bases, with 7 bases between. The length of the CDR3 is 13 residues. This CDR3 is CASSLTPPYEQYF. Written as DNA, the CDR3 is TGCGCCAGCAGCTTGACACCGCCCTACGAGCAGTACTTC.

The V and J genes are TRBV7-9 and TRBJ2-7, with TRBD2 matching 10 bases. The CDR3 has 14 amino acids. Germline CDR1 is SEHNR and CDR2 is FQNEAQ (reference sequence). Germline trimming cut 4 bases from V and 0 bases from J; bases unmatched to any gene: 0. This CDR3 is CASSSSGSSYEQYF. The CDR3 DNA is TGTGCCAGCAGCTCTAGCGGGAGCTCCTACGAGCAGTACTTC.

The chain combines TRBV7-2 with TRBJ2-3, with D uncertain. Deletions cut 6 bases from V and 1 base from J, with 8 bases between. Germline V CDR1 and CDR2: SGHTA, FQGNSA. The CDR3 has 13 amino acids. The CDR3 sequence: CASRVGGTDTQYF. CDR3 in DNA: TGTGCCAGCAGGGTGGGTGGCACAGATACGCAGTATTTT.

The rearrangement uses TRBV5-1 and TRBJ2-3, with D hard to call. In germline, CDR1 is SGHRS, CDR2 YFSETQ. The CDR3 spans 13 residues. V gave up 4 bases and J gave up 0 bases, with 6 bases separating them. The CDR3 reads CASSVLSTDTQYF. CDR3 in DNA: TGCGCCAGCAGCGTCCTTAGCACAGATACGCAGTATTTT. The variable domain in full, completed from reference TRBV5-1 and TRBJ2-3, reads KAGVTQTPRYLIKTRGQQVTLSCSPISGHRSVSWYQQTPGQGLQFLFEYFSETQRNKGNFPGRFSGRQFSNSRSEMNVSTLELGDSALYLCASSVLSTDTQYFGPGTRLTVL.

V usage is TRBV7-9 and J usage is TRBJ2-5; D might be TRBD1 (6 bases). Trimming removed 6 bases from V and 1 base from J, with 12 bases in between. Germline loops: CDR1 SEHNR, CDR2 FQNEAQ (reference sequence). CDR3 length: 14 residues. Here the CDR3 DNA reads TGTGCCAGCAGAACAGGGTACATCCAAGAGACCCAGTACTTC. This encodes CASRTGYIQETQYF.

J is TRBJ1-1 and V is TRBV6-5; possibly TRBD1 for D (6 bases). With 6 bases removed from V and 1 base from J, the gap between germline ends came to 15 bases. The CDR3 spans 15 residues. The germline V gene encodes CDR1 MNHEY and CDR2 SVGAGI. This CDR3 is CASRNREAANTEAFF. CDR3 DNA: TGTGCCAGCAGGAACAGGGAGGCCGCGAACACTGAAGCTTTCTTT.

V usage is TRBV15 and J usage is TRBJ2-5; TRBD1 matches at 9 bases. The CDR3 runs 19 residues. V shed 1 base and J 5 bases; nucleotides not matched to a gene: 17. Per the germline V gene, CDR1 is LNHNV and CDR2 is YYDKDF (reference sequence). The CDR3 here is CATSRVTGTGFIRRETQYF. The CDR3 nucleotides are TGTGCCACCAGCAGAGTCACGGGGACAGGGTTTATCCGACGGGAGACCCAGTACTTC.

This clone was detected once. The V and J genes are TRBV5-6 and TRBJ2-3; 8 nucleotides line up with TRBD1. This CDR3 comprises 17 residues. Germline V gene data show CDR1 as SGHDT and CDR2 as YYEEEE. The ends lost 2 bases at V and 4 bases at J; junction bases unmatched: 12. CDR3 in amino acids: CASSFFLRQGMADTQYF. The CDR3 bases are TGTGCCAGCAGCTTTTTTTTGAGACAGGGGATGGCAGATACGCAGTATTTT.

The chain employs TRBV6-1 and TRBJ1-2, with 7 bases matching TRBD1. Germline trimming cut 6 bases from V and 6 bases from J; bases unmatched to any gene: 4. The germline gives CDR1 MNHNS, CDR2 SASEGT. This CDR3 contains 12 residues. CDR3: CASRDRVNGYTF. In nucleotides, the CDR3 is TGTGCCAGCAGAGACAGGGTTAATGGCTACACCTTC.

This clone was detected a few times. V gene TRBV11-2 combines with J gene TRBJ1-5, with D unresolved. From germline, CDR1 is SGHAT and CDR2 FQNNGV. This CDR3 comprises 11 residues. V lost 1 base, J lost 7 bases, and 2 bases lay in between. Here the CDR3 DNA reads TGTGCCAGCAGCTTAGTCCAGCCCCAGCATTTT. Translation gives CASSLVQPQHF. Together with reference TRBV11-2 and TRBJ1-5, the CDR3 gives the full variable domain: EAGVAQSPRYKIIEKRQSVAFWCNPISGHATLYWYQQILGQGPKLLIQFQNNGVVDDSQLPKDRFSAERLKGVDSTLKIQPAKLEDSAVYLCASSLVQPQHFGDGTRLSIL.

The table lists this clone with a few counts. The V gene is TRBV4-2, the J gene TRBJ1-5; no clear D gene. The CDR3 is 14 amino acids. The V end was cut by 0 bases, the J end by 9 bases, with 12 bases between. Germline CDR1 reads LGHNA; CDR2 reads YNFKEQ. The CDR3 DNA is TGTGCCAGCAGCCAAGATCCGCGAGAGGCGCCCCAGCATTTT. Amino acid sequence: CASSQDPREAPQHF.

The CDR3 bases are TGTGCCAGCAGCTTGTCCTCCTGGAGGGGGAGCAATCAGCCCCAGCATTTT. Translated: CASSLSSWRGSNQPQHF. The chain links TRBV5-6 to TRBJ1-5; maybe TRBD1 (6 bases). Germline V CDR1 and CDR2: SGHDT, YYEEEE. The V end lost 1 base, the J end lost 1 base, and 15 bases lay between the germline ends. The CDR3 loop spans 17 amino acids.

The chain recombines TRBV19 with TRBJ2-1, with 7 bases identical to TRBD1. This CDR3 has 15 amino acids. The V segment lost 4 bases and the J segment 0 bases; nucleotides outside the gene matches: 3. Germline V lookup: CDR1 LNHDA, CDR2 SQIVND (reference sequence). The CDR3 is CASSTTGSSYNEQFF. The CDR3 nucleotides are TGTGCCAGTAGTACGACAGGGAGCTCCTACAATGAGCAGTTCTTC. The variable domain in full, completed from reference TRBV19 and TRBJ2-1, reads DGGITQSPKYLFRKEGQNVTLSCEQNLNHDAMYWYRQDPGQGLRLIYYSQIVNDFQKGDIAEGYSVSREKKESFPLTVTSAQKNPTAFYLCASSTTGSSYNEQFFGPGTRLTVL.

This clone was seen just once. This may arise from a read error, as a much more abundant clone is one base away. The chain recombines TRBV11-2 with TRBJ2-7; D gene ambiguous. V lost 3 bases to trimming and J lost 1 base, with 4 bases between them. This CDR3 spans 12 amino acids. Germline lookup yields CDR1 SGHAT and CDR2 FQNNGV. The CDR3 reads CASSFGSYEQYF. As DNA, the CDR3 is TGTGCCAGCAGCTTTGGATCCTACGAGCAGTACTTC.

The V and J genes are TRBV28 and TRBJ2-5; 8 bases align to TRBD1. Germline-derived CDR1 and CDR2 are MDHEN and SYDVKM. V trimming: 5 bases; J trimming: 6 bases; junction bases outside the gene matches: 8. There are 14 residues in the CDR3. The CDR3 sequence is CASSEMTGVKTQYF. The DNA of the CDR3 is TGTGCCAGCAGTGAGATGACAGGGGTGAAGACCCAGTACTTC. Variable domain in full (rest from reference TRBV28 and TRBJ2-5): DVKVTQSSRYLVKRTGEKVFLECVQDMDHENMFWYRQDPGLGLRLIYFSYDVKMKEKGDIPEGYSVSREKKERFSLILESASTNQTSMYLCASSEMTGVKTQYFGPGTRLLVL.

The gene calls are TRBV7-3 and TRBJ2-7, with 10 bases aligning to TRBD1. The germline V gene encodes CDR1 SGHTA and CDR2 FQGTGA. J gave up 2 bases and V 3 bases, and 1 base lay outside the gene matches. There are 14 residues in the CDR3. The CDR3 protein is CASSLDRGAYEQYF. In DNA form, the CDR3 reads TGTGCCAGCAGCTTGGACAGGGGGGCCTACGAGCAGTACTTC.

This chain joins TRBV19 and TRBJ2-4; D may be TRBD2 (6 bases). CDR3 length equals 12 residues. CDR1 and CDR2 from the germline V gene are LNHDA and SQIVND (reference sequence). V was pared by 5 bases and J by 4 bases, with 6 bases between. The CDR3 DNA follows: TGTGCCAGTAGTCGGGGGAAAAACATTCAGTACTTC. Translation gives CASSRGKNIQYF.

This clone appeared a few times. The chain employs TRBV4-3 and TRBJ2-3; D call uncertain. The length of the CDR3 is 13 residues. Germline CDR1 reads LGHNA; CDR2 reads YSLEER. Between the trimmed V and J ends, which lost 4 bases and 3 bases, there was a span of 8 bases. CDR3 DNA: TGCGCCAGCAGCCGCGGAGCGACAGATACGCAGTATTTT. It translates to CASSRGATDTQYF.